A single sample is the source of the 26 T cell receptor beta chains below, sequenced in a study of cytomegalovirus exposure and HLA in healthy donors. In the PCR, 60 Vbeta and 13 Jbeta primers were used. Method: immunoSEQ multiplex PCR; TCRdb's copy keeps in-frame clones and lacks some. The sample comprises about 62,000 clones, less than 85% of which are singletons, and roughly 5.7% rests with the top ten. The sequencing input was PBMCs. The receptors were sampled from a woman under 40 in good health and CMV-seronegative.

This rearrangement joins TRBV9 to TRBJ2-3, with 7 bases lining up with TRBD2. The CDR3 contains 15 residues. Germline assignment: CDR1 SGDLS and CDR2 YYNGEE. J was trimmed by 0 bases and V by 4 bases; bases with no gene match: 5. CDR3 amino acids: CASSYGGTSTDTQYF. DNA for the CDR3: TGTGCCAGCAGCTACGGGGGGACTAGCACAGATACGCAGTATTTT.

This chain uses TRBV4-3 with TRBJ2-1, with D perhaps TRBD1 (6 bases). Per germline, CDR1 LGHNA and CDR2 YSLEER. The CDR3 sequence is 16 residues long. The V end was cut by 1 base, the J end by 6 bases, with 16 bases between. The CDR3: CASSQGGLVVVNEQFF. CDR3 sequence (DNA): TGCGCCAGCAGCCAAGGGGGGCTAGTCGTCGTCAATGAGCAGTTCTTC.

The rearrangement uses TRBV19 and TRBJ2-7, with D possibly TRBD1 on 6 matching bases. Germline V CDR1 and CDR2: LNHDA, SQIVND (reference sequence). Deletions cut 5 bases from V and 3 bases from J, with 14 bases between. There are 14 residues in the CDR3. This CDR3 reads CASSPDPRGYEQYF. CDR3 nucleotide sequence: TGTGCCAGTAGTCCAGACCCCAGGGGCTACGAGCAGTACTTC.

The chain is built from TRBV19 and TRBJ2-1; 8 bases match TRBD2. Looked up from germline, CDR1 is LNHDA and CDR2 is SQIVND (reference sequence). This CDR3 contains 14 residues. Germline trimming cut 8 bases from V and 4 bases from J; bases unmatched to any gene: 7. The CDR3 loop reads CASGHAGGYNEQFF. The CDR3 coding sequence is TGTGCCAGTGGGCACGCGGGAGGTTACAATGAGCAGTTCTTC.

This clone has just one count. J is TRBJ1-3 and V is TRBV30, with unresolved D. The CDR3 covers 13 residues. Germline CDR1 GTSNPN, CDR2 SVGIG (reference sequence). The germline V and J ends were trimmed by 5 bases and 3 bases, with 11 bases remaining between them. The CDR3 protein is CAWAGGGGNTIYF. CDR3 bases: TGTGCCTGGGCCGGAGGAGGTGGAAACACCATATATTTT.

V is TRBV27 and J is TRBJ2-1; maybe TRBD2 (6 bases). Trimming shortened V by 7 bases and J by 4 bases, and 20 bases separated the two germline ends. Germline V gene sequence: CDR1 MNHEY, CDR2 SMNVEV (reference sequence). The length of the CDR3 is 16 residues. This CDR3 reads CASNPLRGSQYNEQFF. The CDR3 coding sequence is TGTGCCAGCAACCCCCTCCGGGGGAGTCAATACAATGAGCAGTTCTTC.

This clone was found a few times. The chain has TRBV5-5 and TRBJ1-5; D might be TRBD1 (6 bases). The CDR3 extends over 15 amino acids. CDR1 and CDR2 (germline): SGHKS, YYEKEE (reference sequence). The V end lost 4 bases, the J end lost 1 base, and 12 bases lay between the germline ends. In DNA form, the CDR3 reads TGTGCCAGCAGCCAACAGGGCCAGAGCAATCAGCCCCAGCATTTT. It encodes CASSQQGQSNQPQHF.

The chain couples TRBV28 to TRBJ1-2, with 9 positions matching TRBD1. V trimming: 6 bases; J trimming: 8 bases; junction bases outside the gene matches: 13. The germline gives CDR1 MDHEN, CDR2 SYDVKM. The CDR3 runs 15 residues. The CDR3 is CASRFILGTGNGYTF. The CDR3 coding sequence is TGTGCCAGCAGATTTATTTTGGGGACAGGGAACGGCTACACCTTC.

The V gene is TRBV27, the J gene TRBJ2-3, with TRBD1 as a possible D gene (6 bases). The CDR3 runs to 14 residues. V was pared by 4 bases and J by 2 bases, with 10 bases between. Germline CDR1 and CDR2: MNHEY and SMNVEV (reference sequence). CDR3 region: CASSWQGFTDTQYF. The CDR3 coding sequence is TGTGCCAGCAGTTGGCAGGGGTTCACAGATACGCAGTATTTT.

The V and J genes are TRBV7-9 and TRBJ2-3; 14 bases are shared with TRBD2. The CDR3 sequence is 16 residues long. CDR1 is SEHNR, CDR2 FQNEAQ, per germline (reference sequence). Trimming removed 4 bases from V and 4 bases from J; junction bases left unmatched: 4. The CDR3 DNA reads TGTGCCAGCAGCTCGGGACTAGCGGGAGTTGCAGATACGCAGTATTTT. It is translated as CASSSGLAGVADTQYF.

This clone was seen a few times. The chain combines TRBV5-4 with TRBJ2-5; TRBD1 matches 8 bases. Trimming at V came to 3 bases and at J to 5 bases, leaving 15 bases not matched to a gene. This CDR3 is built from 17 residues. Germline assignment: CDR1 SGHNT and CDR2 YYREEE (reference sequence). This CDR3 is CASSWESGGQAGETQYF. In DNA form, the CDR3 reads TGTGCCAGCAGCTGGGAATCTGGGGGACAGGCGGGGGAGACCCAGTACTTC.

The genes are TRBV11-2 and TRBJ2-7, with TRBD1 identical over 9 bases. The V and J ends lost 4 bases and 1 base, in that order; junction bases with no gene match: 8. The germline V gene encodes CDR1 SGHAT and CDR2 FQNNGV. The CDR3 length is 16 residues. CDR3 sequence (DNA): TGTGCCAGCAGCTCGATGGGGACAGGGAAATCCTACGAGCAGTACTTC. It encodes CASSSMGTGKSYEQYF.

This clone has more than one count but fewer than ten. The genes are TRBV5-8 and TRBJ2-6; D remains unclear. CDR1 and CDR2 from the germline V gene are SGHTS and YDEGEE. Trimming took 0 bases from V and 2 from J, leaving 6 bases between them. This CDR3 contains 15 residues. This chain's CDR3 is CASSLGQAGANVLTF. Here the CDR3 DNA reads TGTGCCAGCAGCTTGGGTCAGGCTGGGGCCAACGTCCTGACTTTC.

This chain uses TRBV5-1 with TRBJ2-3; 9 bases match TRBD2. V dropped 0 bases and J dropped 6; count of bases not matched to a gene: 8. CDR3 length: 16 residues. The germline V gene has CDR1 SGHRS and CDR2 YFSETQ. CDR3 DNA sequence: TGCGCCAGCAGCTTGGTTAGCGGGAGAGGTGGGGATACGCAGTATTTT. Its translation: CASSLVSGRGGDTQYF.

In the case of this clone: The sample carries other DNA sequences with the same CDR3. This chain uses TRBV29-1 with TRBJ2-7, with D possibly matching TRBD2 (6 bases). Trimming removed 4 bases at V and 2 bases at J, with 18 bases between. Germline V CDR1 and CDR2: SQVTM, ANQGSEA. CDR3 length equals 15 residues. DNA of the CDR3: TGCAGCGTTGTTTTGGAGGGAGAAACGGCCTACGAGCAGTACTTC. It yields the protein CSVVLEGETAYEQYF.

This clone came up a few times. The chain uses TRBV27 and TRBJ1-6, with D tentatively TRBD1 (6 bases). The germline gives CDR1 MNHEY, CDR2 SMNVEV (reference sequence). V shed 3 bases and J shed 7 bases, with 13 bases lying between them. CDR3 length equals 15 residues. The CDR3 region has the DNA TGTGCCAGCAGTTTGGTCAGGGGTATGAATTCACCCCTCCACTTT. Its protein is CASSLVRGMNSPLHF.

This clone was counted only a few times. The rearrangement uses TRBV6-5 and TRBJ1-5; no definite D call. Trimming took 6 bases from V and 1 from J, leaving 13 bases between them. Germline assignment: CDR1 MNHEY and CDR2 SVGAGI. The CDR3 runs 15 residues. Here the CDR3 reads CASRAPGSSNQPQHF. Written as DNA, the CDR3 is TGTGCCAGCAGGGCCCCTGGCTCAAGCAATCAGCCCCAGCATTTT.

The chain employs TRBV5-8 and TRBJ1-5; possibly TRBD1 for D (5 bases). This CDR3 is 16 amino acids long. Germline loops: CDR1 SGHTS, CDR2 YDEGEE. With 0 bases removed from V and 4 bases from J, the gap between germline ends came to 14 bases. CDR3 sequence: CASSLESGTSNQPQHF. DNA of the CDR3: TGTGCCAGCAGCTTGGAGTCTGGGACTTCAAATCAGCCCCAGCATTTT.

The CDR3 here is CASSMNQGNEQFF. For the CDR3, the DNA is TGTGCCAGTAGTATGAACCAGGGGAATGAGCAGTTCTTC. The chain combines TRBV19 with TRBJ2-1; tentative D call: TRBD1 (6 bases). The CDR3 totals 13 residues. Trimming took 3 bases from V and 7 from J, leaving 10 bases between them. CDR1 is LNHDA and CDR2 is SQIVND in the germline V gene (reference sequence). Full variable domain (missing parts from reference TRBV19 and TRBJ2-1): DGGITQSPKYLFRKEGQNVTLSCEQNLNHDAMYWYRQDPGQGLRLIYYSQIVNDFQKGDIAEGYSVSREKKESFPLTVTSAQKNPTAFYLCASSMNQGNEQFFGPGTRLTVL.

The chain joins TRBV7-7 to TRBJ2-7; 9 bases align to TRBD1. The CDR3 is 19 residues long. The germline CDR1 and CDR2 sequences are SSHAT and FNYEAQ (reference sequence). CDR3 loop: CASSLGLVGQGAPSYEQYV. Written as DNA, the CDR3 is TGTGCTAGCAGCTTAGGACTCGTGGGACAGGGAGCTCCCTCCTACGAGCAGTACGTC.

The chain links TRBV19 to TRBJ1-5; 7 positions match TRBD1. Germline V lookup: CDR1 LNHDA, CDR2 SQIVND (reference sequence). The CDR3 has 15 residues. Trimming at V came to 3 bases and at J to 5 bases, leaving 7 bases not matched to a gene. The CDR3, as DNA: TGTGCCAGTAGTATCGTCGGGACAGTAGATCAGCCCCAGCATTTT. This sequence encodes CASSIVGTVDQPQHF.

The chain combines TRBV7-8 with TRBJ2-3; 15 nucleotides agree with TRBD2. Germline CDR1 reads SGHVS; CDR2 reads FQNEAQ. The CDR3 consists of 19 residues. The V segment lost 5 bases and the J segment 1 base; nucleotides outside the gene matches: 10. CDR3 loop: CASSPGLAGGWSRTDTQYF. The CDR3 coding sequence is TGTGCCAGCAGCCCGGGACTAGCGGGAGGATGGAGCCGCACAGATACGCAGTATTTT.

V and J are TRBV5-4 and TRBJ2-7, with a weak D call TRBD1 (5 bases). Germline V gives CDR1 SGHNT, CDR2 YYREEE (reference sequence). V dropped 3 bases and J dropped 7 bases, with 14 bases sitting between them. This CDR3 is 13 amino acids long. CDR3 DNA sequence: TGTGCCAGCAGCTCCCCTAATCAGGGAGAGCAGTACTTC. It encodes CASSSPNQGEQYF. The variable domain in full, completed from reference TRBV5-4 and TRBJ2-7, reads ETGVTQSPTHLIKTRGQQVTLRCSSQSGHNTVSWYQQALGQGPQFIFQYYREEENGRGNFPPRFSGLQFPNYSSELNVNALELDDSALYLCASSSPNQGEQYFGPGTRLTVT.

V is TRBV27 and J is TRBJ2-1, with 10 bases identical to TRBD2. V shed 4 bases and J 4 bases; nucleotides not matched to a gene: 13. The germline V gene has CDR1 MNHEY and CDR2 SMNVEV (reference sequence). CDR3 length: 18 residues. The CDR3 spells CASSWTSGLVGPYNEQFF. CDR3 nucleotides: TGTGCCAGCAGTTGGACTAGCGGACTCGTAGGGCCTTACAATGAGCAGTTCTTC.

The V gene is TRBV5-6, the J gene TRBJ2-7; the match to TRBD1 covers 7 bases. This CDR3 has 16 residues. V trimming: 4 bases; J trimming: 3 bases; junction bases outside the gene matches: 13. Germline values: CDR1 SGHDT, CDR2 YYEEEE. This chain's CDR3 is CASSRQETGTGYEQYV. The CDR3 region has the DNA TGTGCCAGCAGCCGCCAGGAGACAGGGACGGGCTACGAGCAGTACGTC.

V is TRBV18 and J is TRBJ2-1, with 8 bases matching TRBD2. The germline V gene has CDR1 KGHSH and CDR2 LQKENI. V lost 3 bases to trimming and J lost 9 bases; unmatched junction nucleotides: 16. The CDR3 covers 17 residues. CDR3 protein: CASSPRNLLAVRGEQFF. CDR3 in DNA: TGTGCCAGCTCACCGCGGAACCTACTAGCGGTTAGGGGTGAGCAGTTCTTC.